The entry that follows covers one T cell receptor (beta chain) sequence. The entry originates in a study of blood T cell repertoires in COVID-19. Authors' data handling: Reference gene primer amplification gave nucleated cell count estimates. The table came from immunoSEQ multiplex PCR; TCRdb's copy has only in-frame clones and leaves some out. For V, J and clone size, that table is used; D and trimming come from the DNA. This table holds fewer than 70,000 clones, 80% to 90% found once. Sequenced sample: peripheral blood. This receptor was obtained from a human donor in a cohort sampled during active COVID-19.

The CDR3 nucleotides are TGTGCCAGCAGTCTAAATTTACAGGGAAACAATGGCTACACCTTC. Protein product: CASSLNLQGNNGYTF. This chain links TRBV27 with TRBJ1-2; TRBD1 is a possible D gene (6 bases). Trimming took off 5 bases at V and 6 bases at J, with 19 bases between the two ends. Per germline, CDR1 MNHEY and CDR2 SMNVEV (reference sequence). The CDR3 totals 15 residues.